This TCR beta chain was sequenced for a study of CD8+ T cells in alopecia areata. Study-wide results and limits: Lesional scalp, especially alopecia totalis/universalis, showed higher clonality than normal scalp. Clarity of TCR sharing across patients fell short of that in mice, possibly HLA-related. Scalp data also include sequences from resident alphabeta T cells of normal skin.

PBMCs, the starting material, were the source of sorted CD4+ and CD8+ T cells. A note on this clone: Its specificity is not known.

Following extraction, RNA underwent reverse transcription to cDNA, which served as the sequencing template. The method was immunoSEQ multiplex PCR; TCRdb's version includes in-frame clones alone and lacks a portion of them. The profile shows some 100,000 clones, less than 80% of them singletons. Trimming took off 4 bases at V and 10 bases at J, with 21 bases between the two ends. The germline gives CDR1 MNHEY, CDR2 SVGAGI. The CDR3 is 15 amino acids. The clonotype originates from a human donor in good health. Specimen: CD4+ T cells sorted from blood. The chain joins TRBV6-5 to TRBJ2-3, with D possibly being TRBD1 (6 bases). The CDR3 here is CASSSQGIYEGSQYF. Written as DNA, the CDR3 is TGTGCCAGCAGTTCCCAGGGGATCTATGAGGGTTCGCAGTATTTT.